Reported below is one TCR beta chain. Its matching antigen is unknown. Germline V gene lookup returns CDR1 SQVTM and CDR2 ANQGSEA. The CDR3 is 14 residues long. With the 5' RACE reads reprocessed, TCRdb shows one record per CDR3 protein and no DNA. The repertoire table contains roughly 160,000 distinct CDR3 sequences. The sample comes from a study of T cells expressing NK-cell markers. Study-level points and caveats: Dominant NKG2C+ clonotype frequencies of 1.0-7.0% of CD8+ T cells were measured in over five donors. Expanded NKG2C+ T cell clones were not confirmed as HCMV-specific. These clonotypes, the leaders elsewhere, also led the CD3+CD56-NKG2C+ fraction in several donors.

This clonotype was obtained from a man aged 18 to 69 in good health. The chain uses TRBV29-1 and TRBJ2-3; TCRdb calls TRBD1, which cannot be checked without DNA. Input material: blood T cells: a sorted CD56 or NKG2C T cell subset, CD4+ or CD8+ T cells, or bulk PBMC T cells (not recorded which). The CDR3 here is CSVTGTGLSDTQYF.